The rows below give T cell receptor beta chains drawn from one sample of a study of T cell repertoires in cytomegalovirus infection. The antigens these receptors bind are not known. TCRdb re-analysed the reads in MiXCR, keeping a single row per CDR3 protein. The data show roughly 860,000 distinct CDR3 sequences, with 30% to 35% seen just once and around an eighth held by the top ten. This specimen consisted of cultured CD8+ T cells from PBMCs, obtained from culture after CMV antigen stimulation. These receptor sequences come from a human donor in good health (CMV status not recorded). Some clones in this sample may be carry-over from other donors' samples. Both conserved end residues are part of each CDR3. The order of the fields is V gene, CDR3 protein.

V: TRBV12-3/TRBV12-4; CDR3: CASSFESPYNSPLHF
V: TRBV28; CDR3: CASSLPWDRGYHTQYF
V: TRBV2; CDR3: CASSEVELGANVLTF
V: TRBV7-2; CDR3: CASSPWTSGPDEQFF
V: TRBV29-1; CDR3: CSVPLEGPVGGYTF
V: TRBV29-1; CDR3: CSGGRLAGGNEQFF
V: TRBV4-2; CDR3: CASSQGGQEGNYGYTF
V: TRBV7-6; CDR3: CASSLNGAEAFF
V: TRBV7-2; CDR3: CASSLSNLLGKGYNEQFF
V: TRBV27; CDR3: CASSFVVTGGSVYKQYF
V: TRBV12-3/TRBV12-4; CDR3: CASSAGQGFTDTQYF
V: TRBV3-1; CDR3: CASSFGQFPSYEQYF
V: TRBV4-3; CDR3: CASSQEPGDEAFF
V: TRBV19; CDR3: CASRQKYRDSYEQYF
V: TRBV7-2; CDR3: CASQYGINQPQHF